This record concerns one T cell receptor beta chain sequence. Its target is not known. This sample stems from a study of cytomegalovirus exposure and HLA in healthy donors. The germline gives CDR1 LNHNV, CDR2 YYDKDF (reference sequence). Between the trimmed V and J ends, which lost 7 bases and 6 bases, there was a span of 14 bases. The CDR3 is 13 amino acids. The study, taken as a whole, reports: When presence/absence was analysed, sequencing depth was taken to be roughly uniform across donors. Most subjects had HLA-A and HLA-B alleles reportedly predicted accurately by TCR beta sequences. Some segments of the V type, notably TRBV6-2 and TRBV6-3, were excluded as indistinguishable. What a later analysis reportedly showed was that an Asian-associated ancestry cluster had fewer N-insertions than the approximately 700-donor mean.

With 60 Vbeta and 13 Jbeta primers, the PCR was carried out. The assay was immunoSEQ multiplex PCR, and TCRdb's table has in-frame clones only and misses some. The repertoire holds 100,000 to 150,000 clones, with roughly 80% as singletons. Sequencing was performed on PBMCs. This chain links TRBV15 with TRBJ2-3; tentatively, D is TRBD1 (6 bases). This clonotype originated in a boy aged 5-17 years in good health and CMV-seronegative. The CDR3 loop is CATISTGSDTQYF. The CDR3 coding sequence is TGTGCCACCATATCCACAGGGTCCGATACGCAGTATTTT.